The sequence of this TCR beta chain was determined in a study of cytomegalovirus exposure and HLA in healthy donors. The PCR made use of 60 Vbeta and 13 Jbeta primers. Data came from immunoSEQ multiplex PCR; TCRdb stores just in-frame clones and leaves some out. This sample yields fewer than 200,000 clones, of which around 80% are seen a single time; 0.75% to 0.9% belongs to the top ten. Germline V gene lookup returns CDR1 SGHRS and CDR2 YFSETQ. The CDR3 is 12 amino acids. Notes on this clone: What it binds is unknown.

Study conclusions and caveats: Listed as cytomegalovirus-associated were roughly 180 TCR beta chains. Among TCR beta chains of equal frequency, HLA-associated ones were more clonally expanded in a later analysis.

Healthy individuals who donated bone marrow served as the donors. The chain has TRBV5-1 and TRBJ2-5; D possibly uses TRBD1 or TRBD2 (5 bases each). The J call may not be correct, given that the DNA end is closer to TRBJ2-7. The receptor was isolated from a woman aged 18-29 years in good health and CMV-seronegative. The source material was PBMCs. This CDR3 is CASRGDSYEQYF. The CDR3 DNA reads as TGCGCCAGCAGGGGGGACTCCTACGAGCAGTACTTC.